The clone carrying this T cell receptor (beta chain) came up a few times. The data were taken from a study of blood T cell repertoires in COVID-19. Trimming took 10 bases from V and 7 from J; bases not matched to a gene: 17. Germline V gene data show CDR1 as ENHRY and CDR2 as SYGVKD. This CDR3 region has 16 residues. Libraries were prepared by immunoSEQ multiplex PCR; TCRdb keeps only in-frame clonotypes and omits some of them. Of tens of thousands of clones listed, more than 75% are singletons. This sequence originates from a human donor in a cohort sampled during active COVID-19. The chain carries TRBV10-3 and TRBJ2-1; 9 bases are shared with TRBD1. The specimen was peripheral blood. The CDR3 here is CATSALRDRDKNEQFF. The DNA for the CDR3 is TGTGCCACCTCAGCCTTACGGGACAGGGACAAGAATGAGCAGTTCTTC.